This T cell receptor beta chain was identified in a study of a mutant IDH1 vaccine in newly diagnosed glioma. Study information: There were eight vaccinations for patients, given in weeks 1, 3, 5, 7, 11, 15, 19 and 23. The study started vaccination 4-6 weeks after radiotherapy alone, or with temozolomide cycles. Mean patient age was approximately 39 years; around 62% were male and about 40% female. Patients' prior therapy spanned radiotherapy, temozolomide, or both; most underwent both.

This table comes from immunoSEQ multiplex PCR, and its TCRdb copy is limited to in-frame clones, with some not included. The data show about 51,000 clones, over 75% seen once. A remark on this clone: Its antigen is unidentified.

CDR3 length equals 13 residues. V lost 1 base and J lost 2, with 6 bases in between. Per germline, CDR1 LNHNV and CDR2 YYDKDF (reference sequence). The time point denotes: week 5, during vaccination. What each vaccine dose contained was 300 ug of mutant IDH1 20-mer peptide, accompanied by topical imiquimod. The gene calls are TRBV15 and TRBJ2-7; D gene ambiguous. The source of this sequence is a man in his forties or fifties with glioma. Here the sequenced sample was PBMCs, taken from a glioma patient whose treatment included an IDH1 peptide vaccine. Here the CDR3 DNA reads TGTGCCACCAGCAGAGGACGTACCTACGAGCAGTACTTC. The encoded protein is CATSRGRTYEQYF. Complete variable domain (other parts from reference TRBV15 and TRBJ2-7): DAMVIQNPRYQVTQFGKPVTLSCSQTLNHNVMYWYQQKSSQAPKLLFHYYDKDFNNEADTPDNFQSRRPNTSFCFLDIRSPGLGDTAMYLCATSRGRTYEQYFGPGTRLTVT.